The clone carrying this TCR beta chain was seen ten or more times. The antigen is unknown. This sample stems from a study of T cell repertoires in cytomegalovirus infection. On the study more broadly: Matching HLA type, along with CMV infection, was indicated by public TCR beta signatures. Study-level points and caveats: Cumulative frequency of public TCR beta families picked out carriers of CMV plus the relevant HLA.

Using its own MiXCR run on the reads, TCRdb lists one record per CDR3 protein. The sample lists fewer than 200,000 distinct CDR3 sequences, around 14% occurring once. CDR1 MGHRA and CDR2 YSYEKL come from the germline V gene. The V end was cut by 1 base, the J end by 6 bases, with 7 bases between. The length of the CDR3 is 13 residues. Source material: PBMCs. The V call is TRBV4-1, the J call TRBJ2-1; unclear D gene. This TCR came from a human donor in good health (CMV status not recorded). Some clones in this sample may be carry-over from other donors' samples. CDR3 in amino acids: CASSQGQSNEQFF. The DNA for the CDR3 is TGCGCCAGCAGCCAAGGGCAGTCCAATGAGCAGTTCTTC.